This T cell receptor (beta chain) was sequenced during a study of immune heterogeneity within non-small cell lung tumors. Study-wide points: Within a patient, dominant CDR3 beta clonotypes were shared across sites, though different locations had unique frequent clones.

Deletions cut 5 bases from V and 5 bases from J, with 15 bases between. The CDR3 is 13 amino acids. Germline V gives CDR1 DFQATT, CDR2 SNEGSKA (reference sequence). As template, the study used bulk tumor genomic DNA at 600 ng per sample. Each primary tumor yielded several biopsies, collected far apart from one another at surgery. Surgery that was curative in intent was performed on patients with untreated, newly diagnosed non-small cell lung cancer. In the case of this clonotype: Its antigen is not known.

The TCR beta CDR3 region was amplified by multiplex PCR employing 32 V and 13 J primers. TCRdb reanalysed the multiplex PCR reads using MiXCR and keeps one entry per CDR3 protein. The sample consists of under 14,000 distinct CDR3 sequences, approximately 20% of them appearing once. This TCR was recovered from a man in his fifties or sixties with non-small cell lung cancer. Sample: lung tumor tissue. J is TRBJ1-1 and V is TRBV20-1, with a weak D call TRBD1 (6 bases). The CDR3 loop reads CSAPPGAGTEAFF. The CDR3 bases are TGCAGTGCTCCCCCGGGGGCCGGGACTGAAGCTTTCTTT.